One sample yielded the 4 T cell receptor beta chains listed below, sequenced in a study of cytomegalovirus exposure and HLA in healthy donors. TCRdb's table, derived via immunoSEQ multiplex PCR, lists solely in-frame clones and lacks some. The profile shows some 170,000 clones, approximately 96% of them singletons. The sequenced sample was PBMCs. The origin of the receptors is a woman between 18 and 29 years old in good health and CMV-seronegative.

To note about this clone: This sample also contains other DNA sequences that code for the same CDR3. This sequence joins TRBV4-1 and TRBJ2-7; D unresolved. This CDR3 contains 13 residues. CDR1 and CDR2 from the germline V gene are MGHRA and YSYEKL. Trimming removed 0 bases at V and 0 bases at J, with 3 bases between. In nucleotides, the CDR3 is TGCGCCAGCAGCCAAGACTACTCCTACGAGCAGTACTTC. It is translated as CASSQDYSYEQYF.

The J gene is TRBJ2-1, the V gene TRBV7-6; TRBD2 aligns across 8 bases. After removal of 5 bases from V and 0 bases from J, the junction contained 9 bases not matched to a gene. The germline CDR1 and CDR2 sequences are SGHVS and FNYEAQ. The CDR3 totals 17 residues. CDR3 protein: CASSPQSRGGSYNEQFF. Here the CDR3 DNA reads TGTGCCAGCAGCCCCCAAAGCCGGGGGGGCTCCTACAATGAGCAGTTCTTC.

The chain recombines TRBV7-3 with TRBJ2-2; TRBD1 might be the D (6 bases). This CDR3 is built from 14 residues. Germline V gene data show CDR1 as SGHTA and CDR2 as FQGTGA. Between the trimmed V and J ends, which lost 6 bases and 7 bases, there was a span of 15 bases. This CDR3 is CASSRAPGDGELFF. As DNA, the CDR3 is TGTGCCAGCAGTCGGGCCCCAGGGGACGGGGAGCTGTTTTTT.

The chain couples TRBV5-4 to TRBJ1-4, with 9 bases identical to TRBD1. The CDR3 contains 16 residues. Trimming took 4 bases from V and 8 from J; bases not matched to a gene: 12. Germline lookup yields CDR1 SGHNT and CDR2 YYREEE (reference sequence). This chain's CDR3 is CASSEIYTGGEEKLFF. CDR3 sequence (DNA): TGTGCCAGCAGCGAGATATATACAGGGGGCGAGGAAAAACTGTTTTTT. The whole variable domain, remainder taken from reference TRBV5-4 and TRBJ1-4, is ETGVTQSPTHLIKTRGQQVTLRCSSQSGHNTVSWYQQALGQGPQFIFQYYREEENGRGNFPPRFSGLQFPNYSSELNVNALELDDSALYLCASSEIYTGGEEKLFFGSGTQLSVL.